This T cell receptor beta chain appears in the sequencing data of a study of T cells after posttransplantation cyclophosphamide. Study-wide points: Donor CD8+ memory clones often dominated recipient blood repertoires at later times.

The CDR3 loop spans 14 amino acids. Germline V gene sequence: CDR1 SGHAT, CDR2 FQNNGV. The V and J ends lost 1 base and 1 base respectively, with 8 bases between them. Libraries were prepared by immunoSEQ multiplex PCR; TCRdb keeps only in-frame clonotypes and omits some of them. This sample has some 64,000 clones, with around 95% found just once. For this clone: What it binds is unknown.

This chain connects TRBV11-2 to TRBJ2-7, with D tentatively TRBD2 (5 bases). Input material: PBMCs. This sequence originates from a woman aged 25 to 45 in good health and a related stem cell transplant donor. The CDR3 is CASSLVRGSYEQYF. The DNA of the CDR3 is TGTGCCAGCAGCTTAGTTCGGGGTTCCTACGAGCAGTACTTC.